This TCR beta chain was retrieved from a study of beta chain features in type 1 diabetes. Worth noting for this clone: Its cognate antigen is unknown.

General study points: PCR may have favored shorter templates equally in patients and controls. Fewer insertions but more deletions were seen at VDJ junctions in type 1 diabetes patients.

The authors reverse transcribed all of the isolated RNA, so sequencing captured expressed TCRB transcripts. The table came from immunoSEQ multiplex PCR; TCRdb's copy has only in-frame clones and leaves some out. The sample holds 150,000 to 190,000 clones, 11% seen once. This CDR3 region has 14 residues. V dropped 0 bases and J dropped 5 bases, with 8 bases sitting between them. The germline CDR1 and CDR2 sequences are SGHTA and FQGNSA. The sequence was obtained from a man aged 18 to 35 in good health. The chain combines TRBV7-2 with TRBJ2-1; the D is unclear. The specimen sequenced was central memory CD4+ T cells from blood. The CDR3 region has the DNA TGTGCCAGCAGCTTAGCCCCAGAGAACAATGAGCAGTTCTTC. Protein: CASSLAPENNEQFF. The variable domain in full, completed from reference TRBV7-2 and TRBJ2-1, reads GAGVSQSPSNKVTEKGKDVELRCDPISGHTALYWYRQSLGQGLEFLIYFQGNSAPDKSGLPSDRFSAERTGGSVSTLTIQRTQQEDSAVYLCASSLAPENNEQFFGPGTRLTVL.